What follows are 21 T cell receptor beta chains derived from one specimen sequenced in a study of control samples from healthy donors and cancer patients. Using immunoSEQ multiplex PCR, the repertoire was profiled, and TCRdb retains in-frame clones only, with some absent. There are roughly 38,000 clones in the sample; 90% to 95% occur only once, and around 4% lies in the top ten. The source material was blood. Every receptor here comes from a woman aged 50 to 60 in good health.

This clone was seen a single time. This CDR3 reads CASSLELGTEAFF. CDR3 DNA: TGTGCCAGCAGTTTAGAGTTGGGCACTGAAGCTTTCTTT. The chain couples TRBV12-3 or TRBV12-4 to TRBJ1-1; unclear D gene. Trimming cost V 1 base and J 4 bases, with 7 bases left between them. CDR3 length equals 13 residues.

This chain connects TRBV7-9 to TRBJ2-7; D possibly corresponds to TRBD1 (6 bases). CDR1 and CDR2 (germline): SEHNR, FQNEAQ (reference sequence). The CDR3 extends over 15 amino acids. The V gene lost 4 bases and the J gene lost 0 bases, with 13 bases spanning the gap. Written as DNA, the CDR3 is TGTGCCAGCAGCTACCGGACAGTTAGCTCCTACGAGCAGTACTTC. Amino acids: CASSYRTVSSYEQYF.

In DNA form, the CDR3 reads TGTGCCAGTACCAGGGCGACTGAAGCTTTCTTT. Translating gives CASTRATEAFF. This chain connects TRBV19 to TRBJ1-1, with D possibly matching TRBD1 (5 bases). This CDR3 has 11 residues. Germline V gene sequence: CDR1 LNHDA, CDR2 SQIVND (reference sequence). V was trimmed by 7 bases and J by 5 bases, leaving 8 bases between them.

The chain has TRBV6-1 and TRBJ1-1; D is ambiguous. V was shortened by 3 bases and J by 11 bases, with 13 bases between the two germline ends. The germline gives CDR1 MNHNS, CDR2 SASEGT. The CDR3 covers 12 residues. The DNA of the CDR3 is TGTGCCAGCAGTGAGATTCCGGACCTGGCTTTCTTT. This gives the protein CASSEIPDLAFF.

For the CDR3, the DNA is TGCGCCAGCAGCTTAGGGGTTGGGAATCAGCCCCAGCATTTT. It yields the protein CASSLGVGNQPQHF. The rearrangement uses TRBV5-1 and TRBJ1-5; the D gene is possibly TRBD1 (5 bases). The CDR3 totals 14 residues. V shed 2 bases and J shed 4 bases, with 10 bases lying between them. Germline-derived CDR1 and CDR2 are SGHRS and YFSETQ.

In nucleotides, the CDR3 is TGTGCCATCACCGGGACAGCCTCCTCGAATGGCTACACCTTC. It specifies CAITGTASSNGYTF. This chain uses TRBV10-3 with TRBJ1-2, with 7 bases identical to TRBD1. This CDR3 region has 14 residues. CDR1 is ENHRY, CDR2 SYGVKD, per germline. V lost 7 bases, J lost 6 bases, and 11 bases stayed unmatched.

The chain has TRBV5-1 and TRBJ2-2; D is perhaps TRBD2 (6 bases). The CDR3 totals 15 residues. V lost 4 bases, J lost 4 bases, and 14 bases lay in between. Germline V gene lookup returns CDR1 SGHRS and CDR2 YFSETQ. The CDR3 DNA sequence: TGCGCCAGCAGCCTGGTGGGAGGAGTCACCGGGGAGCTGTTTTTT. Its translation: CASSLVGGVTGELFF. Filled out from reference TRBV5-1 and TRBJ2-2, the complete variable domain reads KAGVTQTPRYLIKTRGQQVTLSCSPISGHRSVSWYQQTPGQGLQFLFEYFSETQRNKGNFPGRFSGRQFSNSRSEMNVSTLELGDSALYLCASSLVGGVTGELFFGEGSRLTVL.

The chain combines TRBV27 with TRBJ1-1; perhaps TRBD1 as D (5 bases). V was trimmed by 5 bases and J by 0 bases, leaving 13 bases between them. This CDR3 has 15 residues. Germline lookup yields CDR1 MNHEY and CDR2 SMNVEV (reference sequence). DNA of the CDR3: TGTGCCAGCAGTAGAATAGGGGTCATGAACACTGAAGCTTTCTTT. It specifies CASSRIGVMNTEAFF.

The CDR3: CASSPGGNTEAFF. For the CDR3, the DNA is TGTGCCAGCTCACCCGGTGGGAACACTGAAGCTTTCTTT. V is TRBV18 and J is TRBJ1-1; no clear D. This CDR3 region has 13 residues. Looked up from germline, CDR1 is KGHSH and CDR2 is LQKENI. Trimming removed 3 bases at V and 1 base at J, with 6 bases between.

The V gene is TRBV18, the J gene TRBJ1-1; D gene ambiguous. Trimming took off 2 bases at V and 5 bases at J, with 6 bases between the two ends. Germline V CDR1 and CDR2: KGHSH, LQKENI. CDR3 length equals 12 residues. The CDR3 DNA sequence: TGTGCCAGCTCACCAATGAGGACTGAAGCTTTCTTT. Protein product: CASSPMRTEAFF.

The genes are TRBV7-3 and TRBJ2-3; 7 bases fit TRBD2. V trimming: 5 bases; J trimming: 2 bases; junction bases outside the gene matches: 10. The CDR3 runs to 16 residues. CDR1 and CDR2 (germline): SGHTA, FQGTGA. The CDR3, as DNA: TGTGCCAGCAGCCGCCTGGGCGGGGGAATCACAGATACGCAGTATTTT. Its protein product is CASSRLGGGITDTQYF. Based on the CDR3 plus reference TRBV7-3 and TRBJ2-3, the full variable domain is GAGVSQTPSNKVTEKGKYVELRCDPISGHTALYWYRQSLGQGPEFLIYFQGTGAADDSGLPNDRFFAVRPEGSVSTLKIQRTERGDSAVYLCASSRLGGGITDTQYFGPGTRLTVL.

This sequence joins TRBV12-3 or TRBV12-4 and TRBJ2-5; no reliable D call. The germline V and J ends were trimmed by 3 bases and 5 bases, with 10 bases remaining between them. The length of the CDR3 is 13 residues. The CDR3 DNA follows: TGTGCCAGCAGTTTCGGGTACCCGGAGACCCAGTACTTC. Translated, it gives CASSFGYPETQYF.

The chain uses TRBV28 and TRBJ1-2; D gene ambiguous. Germline CDR1 MDHEN, CDR2 SYDVKM. With 3 bases removed from V and 4 bases from J, the gap between germline ends came to 6 bases. The CDR3 extends over 12 amino acids. The CDR3 protein is CASSLKGYGYTF. Written as DNA, the CDR3 is TGTGCCAGCAGTTTGAAGGGCTATGGCTACACCTTC.

This clone was recorded only once. This chain connects TRBV27 to TRBJ1-2; possibly TRBD1 for D (5 bases). Germline CDR1 is MNHEY and CDR2 is SMNVEV (reference sequence). The CDR3 covers 14 residues. Trimming pared 7 bases from V and 7 bases from J, leaving 19 bases between. The DNA of the CDR3 is TGTGCCAGCACTGCTTGGGGGGGAATAGGTGGCTACACCTTC. Its protein product is CASTAWGGIGGYTF.

The chain links TRBV9 to TRBJ1-1; a weak D match, TRBD1 (6 bases). The CDR3 loop spans 14 amino acids. V lost 4 bases to trimming and J lost 3 bases, with 13 bases between them. The germline gives CDR1 SGDLS, CDR2 YYNGEE. The chain's CDR3 is CASSPHGGYTEAFF. In DNA, the CDR3 is TGTGCCAGCAGCCCCCACGGGGGCTACACTGAAGCTTTCTTT.

The rearrangement uses TRBV18 and TRBJ2-2; perhaps D is TRBD1 or TRBD2 (5 bases each). Germline CDR1 KGHSH, CDR2 LQKENI. There are 13 residues in the CDR3. Trimming left V 3 bases short and J 4 bases short, with 6 bases between. Here the CDR3 DNA reads TGTGCCAGCTCACCGGGGGTCACCGGGGAGCTGTTTTTT. This gives the protein CASSPGVTGELFF.

The rearrangement joins TRBV7-3 to TRBJ1-5; weak D call: TRBD1 (6 bases). Trimming removed 4 bases at V and 3 bases at J, with 10 bases between. Germline CDR1 and CDR2: SGHTA and FQGTGA. The length of the CDR3 is 14 residues. CDR3 amino acids: CASSSGQPNQPQHF. The CDR3 DNA follows: TGTGCCAGCAGCTCCGGACAGCCCAATCAGCCCCAGCATTTT.

V and J are TRBV9 and TRBJ1-4; TRBD1 is a possible D gene (5 bases). Germline V gene sequence: CDR1 SGDLS, CDR2 YYNGEE. V was shortened by 1 base and J by 10 bases, with 14 bases between the two germline ends. This CDR3 spans 14 amino acids. CDR3 region: CASSVSGTTAKLFF. Written as DNA, the CDR3 is TGTGCCAGCAGCGTATCAGGGACGACAGCAAAACTGTTTTTT. Based on the CDR3 plus reference TRBV9 and TRBJ1-4, the full variable domain is DSGVTQTPKHLITATGQRVTLRCSPRSGDLSVYWYQQSLDQGLQFLIQYYNGEERAKGNILERFSAQQFPDLHSELNLSSLELGDSALYFCASSVSGTTAKLFFGSGTQLSVL.

The gene calls are TRBV11-2 and TRBJ1-2; TRBD1 might be the D (5 bases). The V end was cut by 5 bases, the J end by 4 bases, with 20 bases between. This CDR3 has 16 amino acids. From germline, CDR1 is SGHAT and CDR2 FQNNGV. CDR3 in DNA: TGTGCCAGCAGCCTATTAAGACAGAGAAGTCGCTATGGCTACACCTTC. Encoded protein: CASSLLRQRSRYGYTF.

V gene TRBV9 combines with J gene TRBJ2-5; 16 bases agree with TRBD2. Trimming cost V 3 bases and J 0 bases; bases outside gene matches: 2. Germline V gene data show CDR1 as SGDLS and CDR2 as YYNGEE. The CDR3 is made up of 17 amino acids. The CDR3 region is CASSEGLAGGYQETQYF. The DNA of the CDR3 is TGTGCCAGCAGCGAGGGACTAGCGGGGGGGTACCAAGAGACCCAGTACTTC.

The chain recombines TRBV18 with TRBJ1-5, with 8 bases that match TRBD1. Germline V CDR1 and CDR2: KGHSH, LQKENI. V lost 4 bases to trimming and J lost 5 bases; unmatched junction nucleotides: 7. CDR3 size: 15 residues. In DNA form, the CDR3 reads TGTGCCAGCTCACAAGACAGGGGCAGGGATCAGCCCCAGCATTTT. This gives the protein CASSQDRGRDQPQHF.